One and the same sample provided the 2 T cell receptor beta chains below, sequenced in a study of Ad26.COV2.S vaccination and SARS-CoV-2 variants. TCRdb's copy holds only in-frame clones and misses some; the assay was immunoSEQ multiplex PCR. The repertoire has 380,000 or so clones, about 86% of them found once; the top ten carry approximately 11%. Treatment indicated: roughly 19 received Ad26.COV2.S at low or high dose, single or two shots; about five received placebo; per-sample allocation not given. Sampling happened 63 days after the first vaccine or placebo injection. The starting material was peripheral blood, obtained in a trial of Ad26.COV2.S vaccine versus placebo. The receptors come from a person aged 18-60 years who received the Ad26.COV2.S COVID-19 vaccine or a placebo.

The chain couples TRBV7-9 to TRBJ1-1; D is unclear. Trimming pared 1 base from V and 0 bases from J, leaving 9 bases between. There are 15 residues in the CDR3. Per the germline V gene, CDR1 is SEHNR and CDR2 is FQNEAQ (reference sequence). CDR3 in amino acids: CASSLGRGLNTEAFF. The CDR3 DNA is TGTGCCAGCAGCTTAGGGCGGGGATTGAACACTGAAGCTTTCTTT.

The CDR3 sequence is CASSLNPGAASYEQYF. CDR3 sequence (DNA): TGTGCCAGCAGTTTAAATCCCGGGGCAGCCTCCTACGAGCAGTACTTC. The chain carries TRBV28 and TRBJ2-7; D might be TRBD1 or TRBD2, each matching 5 bases. From germline, CDR1 is MDHEN and CDR2 SYDVKM. The V gene lost 2 bases and the J gene lost 0 bases, with 14 bases spanning the gap. This CDR3 is built from 16 residues.